Shown below are 28 T cell receptor beta chains from a single sample sequenced in a study of blood T cell repertoires in COVID-19. Sequencing used immunoSEQ multiplex PCR; TCRdb keeps in-frame clones, though not all of them. The sample yields 50,000 to 65,000 clones, 82% seen once. The material sequenced was peripheral blood. The receptors stem from a woman aged 55-70 years with acute or convalescent COVID-19.

The chain is built from TRBV7-8 and TRBJ2-7; D remains ambiguous. CDR1 is SGHVS, CDR2 FQNEAQ, per germline. This CDR3 has 13 amino acids. The germline V and J ends were trimmed by 3 bases and 3 bases, with 9 bases remaining between them. The CDR3 nucleotides read TGTGCCAGCAGCTTCGTGGAGAGCTACGAGCAGTACTTC. Residues: CASSFVESYEQYF.

The chain has TRBV5-1 and TRBJ2-7; D may be TRBD1 or TRBD2 (5 bases each). Germline CDR1 reads SGHRS; CDR2 reads YFSETQ. The CDR3 covers 15 residues. Trimming took 4 bases from V and 3 from J, leaving 17 bases between them. The CDR3 nucleotides are TGCGCCAGCAGCCTGGACACGGGGTCATACTACGAGCAGTACTTC. Protein sequence: CASSLDTGSYYEQYF. The variable domain in full, with the rest retrieved from reference TRBV5-1 and TRBJ2-7, is KAGVTQTPRYLIKTRGQQVTLSCSPISGHRSVSWYQQTPGQGLQFLFEYFSETQRNKGNFPGRFSGRQFSNSRSEMNVSTLELGDSALYLCASSLDTGSYYEQYFGPGTRLTVT.

V gene TRBV11-2 combines with J gene TRBJ1-3; 8 bases agree with TRBD1. Germline CDR1 and CDR2: SGHAT and FQNNGV. V lost 5 bases, J lost 4 bases, and 13 bases stayed unmatched. This CDR3 region has 17 residues. The CDR3 bases are TGTGCCAGCAGCGCCGACAGGGGTAGGGAATACGGAAACACCATATATTTT. It codes for CASSADRGREYGNTIYF.

V is TRBV29-1 and J is TRBJ2-2; a weak D match, TRBD1 (5 bases). The CDR3 is 12 residues long. The germline CDR1 and CDR2 sequences are SQVTM and ANQGSEA. V shed 8 bases and J shed 1 base, with 8 bases lying between them. This chain's CDR3 is CSSQGNTGELFF. DNA of the CDR3: TGCAGCTCTCAGGGGAACACCGGGGAGCTGTTTTTT.

The genes are TRBV6-5 and TRBJ2-6, with D possibly being TRBD1 (6 bases). V lost 7 bases and J lost 1, with 11 bases in between. Per germline, CDR1 MNHEY and CDR2 SVGAGI. The CDR3 length is 15 residues. The CDR3 bases are TGTGCCAGCAATTTGGGGGCTTCTGGGGCCAACGTCCTGACTTTC. Protein: CASNLGASGANVLTF.

The chain employs TRBV27 and TRBJ2-5; 9 bases are a match to TRBD2. The germline V gene has CDR1 MNHEY and CDR2 SMNVEV (reference sequence). The V and J ends lost 4 bases and 5 bases, in that order; junction bases with no gene match: 5. This CDR3 contains 14 residues. This CDR3 is CASSSGTSRETQYF. CDR3 nucleotide sequence: TGTGCCAGCAGTTCGGGGACTAGCAGGGAGACCCAGTACTTC.

The chain couples TRBV5-4 to TRBJ1-6; TRBD1 matches 7 bases. This CDR3 has 13 residues. J lost 12 bases, V lost 7 bases, and 10 bases had no gene match. Germline V CDR1 and CDR2: SGHNT, YYREEE (reference sequence). The CDR3 DNA is TGTGCCAGCGGGCCAGGGACAGCAAAACCCCTCCACTTT. This codes for CASGPGTAKPLHF.

This clone was detected many times. One end of the junction does not line up with germline, which may come from a read error. The V call is TRBV7-2, the J call TRBJ1-1; TRBD1 is a possible D gene (5 bases). Germline assignment: CDR1 SGHTA and CDR2 FQGNSA. This CDR3 is 11 amino acids long. The DNA for the CDR3 is TGTGCCAGCAGCGCCTACAGGAGCGCTCAATTT. This gives the protein CASSAYRSAQF.

This clone is a singleton in its sample. The CDR3 here is CASSQEVYGEQYF. The CDR3 DNA reads TGCGCCAGCAGCCAAGAGGTATACGGCGAGCAGTACTTC. This chain connects TRBV4-1 to TRBJ2-7; D is unclear. V shed 0 bases and J shed 6 bases, with 9 bases lying between them. Per the germline V gene, CDR1 is MGHRA and CDR2 is YSYEKL. The CDR3 consists of 13 residues.

This clone was counted once. J is TRBJ1-1 and V is TRBV5-1; possible D gene TRBD1, 5 bases. Trimming removed 5 bases from V and 0 bases from J, with 11 bases in between. Germline V gene lookup returns CDR1 SGHRS and CDR2 YFSETQ. This CDR3 spans 14 amino acids. The CDR3 sequence: CASRGGDLNTEAFF. In DNA form, the CDR3 reads TGCGCCAGCAGGGGGGGGGACTTGAACACTGAAGCTTTCTTT.

V is TRBV19 and J is TRBJ2-7; D may be TRBD1 (6 bases). The germline CDR1 and CDR2 sequences are LNHDA and SQIVND (reference sequence). The CDR3 totals 10 residues. The V and J ends lost 7 bases and 6 bases respectively, with 7 bases between them. The CDR3 sequence: CASMGAEQYF. As DNA, the CDR3 is TGTGCCAGTATGGGGGCCGAGCAGTACTTC.

The table lists this clone with a count of one. V gene TRBV19 combines with J gene TRBJ2-5, with 11 bases aligning to TRBD2. The length of the CDR3 is 18 residues. Trimming removed 7 bases from V and 4 bases from J; junction bases left unmatched: 17. CDR1 is LNHDA, CDR2 SQIVND, per germline (reference sequence). The CDR3: CASTPGTSGNARRETQYF. Here the CDR3 DNA reads TGTGCCAGTACCCCTGGGACTAGCGGTAACGCCAGGCGAGAGACCCAGTACTTC. Combining the CDR3 with reference TRBV19 and TRBJ2-5 gives the whole variable domain DGGITQSPKYLFRKEGQNVTLSCEQNLNHDAMYWYRQDPGQGLRLIYYSQIVNDFQKGDIAEGYSVSREKKESFPLTVTSAQKNPTAFYLCASTPGTSGNARRETQYFGPGTRLLVL.

V and J are TRBV18 and TRBJ2-1; 7 bases are shared with TRBD1. The germline V gene has CDR1 KGHSH and CDR2 LQKENI. There are 15 residues in the CDR3. V shed 3 bases and J 2 bases; nucleotides not matched to a gene: 4. Here the CDR3 DNA reads TGTGCCAGCTCACCCCGGGACAGACCCTACAATGAGCAGTTCTTC. Amino acid sequence: CASSPRDRPYNEQFF.

The chain combines TRBV14 with TRBJ1-1; D gene uncertain. Germline-derived CDR1 and CDR2 are SGHDN and FVKESK. This CDR3 is built from 16 residues. V was trimmed by 4 bases and J by 1 base, leaving 16 bases between them. The chain's CDR3 is CASSREWWSGNTEAFF. The CDR3 bases are TGTGCCAGCAGCCGAGAATGGTGGTCGGGGAACACTGAAGCTTTCTTT. The variable domain in full, completed from reference TRBV14 and TRBJ1-1, reads EAGVTQFPSHSVIEKGQTVTLRCDPISGHDNLYWYRRVMGKEIKFLLHFVKESKQDESGMPNNRFLAERTGGTYSTLKVQPAELEDSGVYFCASSREWWSGNTEAFFGQGTRLTVV.

The V call is TRBV5-1, the J call TRBJ2-7; 7 bases match TRBD2. This CDR3 has 15 amino acids. The V segment lost 3 bases and the J segment 7 bases; nucleotides outside the gene matches: 13. The germline CDR1 and CDR2 sequences are SGHRS and YFSETQ. The CDR3 loop reads CASSWGGADGSEQYF. The CDR3 bases are TGCGCCAGCAGCTGGGGGGGAGCGGACGGGAGTGAGCAGTACTTC. Combining the CDR3 with reference TRBV5-1 and TRBJ2-7 gives the whole variable domain KAGVTQTPRYLIKTRGQQVTLSCSPISGHRSVSWYQQTPGQGLQFLFEYFSETQRNKGNFPGRFSGRQFSNSRSEMNVSTLELGDSALYLCASSWGGADGSEQYFGPGTRLTVT.

DNA of the CDR3: TGTGCCTCGCAGGAAGGGGGCGGAAACACCATATATTTT. This gives the protein CASQEGGGNTIYF. The chain has TRBV24-1 and TRBJ1-3; TRBD1 agrees at 7 bases. The CDR3 runs 13 residues. The germline V gene encodes CDR1 KGHDR and CDR2 SFDVKD. V lost 12 bases and J lost 4; bases outside the gene matches: 8.

J is TRBJ1-1 and V is TRBV19; 8 bases line up with TRBD1. CDR1 LNHDA and CDR2 SQIVND come from the germline V gene (reference sequence). The CDR3 consists of 15 residues. J was trimmed by 5 bases and V by 5 bases; bases with no gene match: 10. The CDR3 sequence: CASSLTTGVWTEAFF. The DNA for the CDR3 is TGTGCCAGTAGTCTCACGACAGGGGTGTGGACTGAAGCTTTCTTT.

This chain links TRBV6-4 with TRBJ1-2, with 9 bases that match TRBD1. J gave up 4 bases and V 2 bases, and 5 bases lay outside the gene matches. Germline CDR1 MRHNA, CDR2 SNTAGT. The CDR3 is 15 amino acids. The chain's CDR3 is CASSDPGTGTYGYTF. CDR3 DNA: TGTGCCAGCAGTGACCCCGGGACAGGGACCTATGGCTACACCTTC.

The chain is built from TRBV29-1 and TRBJ2-5; TRBD1 matches at 8 bases. The CDR3 runs 14 residues. Germline trimming cut 4 bases from V and 5 bases from J; bases unmatched to any gene: 9. The germline V gene encodes CDR1 SQVTM and CDR2 ANQGSEA. The CDR3 sequence: CSVAQQGARETQYF. The CDR3 DNA reads TGCAGCGTTGCGCAGCAGGGGGCACGGGAGACCCAGTACTTC.

Turning to this clone: The identical CDR3 is also encoded by other nucleotide sequences in the sample. The chain combines TRBV6-6 with TRBJ1-6; TRBD1 matches at 9 bases. The V gene's germline CDR1 is MNHNY and CDR2 SVGAGI (reference sequence). The CDR3 totals 16 residues. J was trimmed by 6 bases and V by 5 bases; bases with no gene match: 8. The CDR3: CASSPRGTGTNSPLHF. CDR3 nucleotides: TGTGCCAGCAGTCCCCGCGGGACAGGGACTAATTCACCCCTCCACTTT.

The V call is TRBV2, the J call TRBJ2-3, with TRBD2 matching over 11 bases. The CDR3 extends over 15 amino acids. V was clipped by 4 bases and J by 1 base; unmatched bases: 1. Germline CDR1 reads SNHLY; CDR2 reads FYNNEI. The CDR3 DNA sequence: TGTGCCAGCAGTGGACTAGCGGGGCGCACAGATACGCAGTATTTT. Amino acids: CASSGLAGRTDTQYF.

The rearrangement joins TRBV6-4 to TRBJ2-1; no clear D. The CDR3 is 15 residues long. Germline V CDR1 and CDR2: MRHNA, SNTAGT. The V and J ends lost 5 bases and 2 bases respectively, with 13 bases between them. The chain's CDR3 is CASSIRDFPYNEQFF. In DNA, the CDR3 is TGTGCCAGCAGTATCCGCGATTTCCCCTACAATGAGCAGTTCTTC.

The chain recombines TRBV6-2 or TRBV6-3 with TRBJ2-5, with 11 bases matching TRBD2. The CDR3 consists of 20 residues. CDR1 is MNHEY and CDR2 is SVGEGT in the germline V gene. J was trimmed by 2 bases and V by 2 bases; bases with no gene match: 16. CDR3 residues: CASSYLNTPSSGGLQETQYF. Written as DNA, the CDR3 is TGTGCCAGCAGTTACCTAAATACCCCTTCTAGCGGGGGGCTTCAAGAGACCCAGTACTTC.

The rearrangement joins TRBV29-1 to TRBJ1-1; perhaps TRBD1 as D (6 bases). V was cut by 6 bases and J by 7 bases, with 6 bases left in between. CDR1 is SQVTM and CDR2 is ANQGSEA in the germline V gene. This CDR3 region has 9 residues. The CDR3 DNA is TGCAGCGTACAGGGTGAAGCTTTCTTT. Encoded protein: CSVQGEAFF.

This rearrangement joins TRBV19 to TRBJ2-1; D not certain. The CDR3 has 14 residues. Germline V gene sequence: CDR1 LNHDA, CDR2 SQIVND (reference sequence). The V and J ends lost 0 bases and 4 bases respectively, with 7 bases between them. CDR3 amino acids: CASSIDLLYNEQFF. The DNA of the CDR3 is TGTGCCAGTAGTATAGATCTACTTTACAATGAGCAGTTCTTC.

This chain's CDR3 is CASSLGTGERKLFF. CDR3 DNA sequence: TGTGCCAGCAGCTTGGGAACAGGGGAGCGAAAACTGTTTTTT. The V gene is TRBV5-6, the J gene TRBJ1-4; 7 bases are shared with TRBD1. CDR1 and CDR2 (germline): SGHDT, YYEEEE. This CDR3 has 14 residues. J gave up 10 bases and V 0 bases, and 6 bases lay outside the gene matches.

J is TRBJ1-4 and V is TRBV10-3; a weak D match, TRBD1 (6 bases). Germline CDR1 is ENHRY and CDR2 is SYGVKD. The CDR3 loop spans 12 amino acids. The germline V and J ends were trimmed by 2 bases and 8 bases, with 6 bases remaining between them. CDR3 protein: CAISEQGEKLFF. The CDR3 DNA reads as TGTGCCATCAGTGAGCAGGGGGAAAAACTGTTTTTT.

The chain has TRBV6-2 or TRBV6-3 and TRBJ1-5; no definite D call. V gave up 5 bases and J gave up 5 bases, with 13 bases separating them. Per the germline V gene, CDR1 is MNHEY and CDR2 is SVGEGT. This CDR3 comprises 14 residues. The CDR3 spells CASSLREAHQPQHF. The DNA of the CDR3 is TGTGCCAGCAGTCTCCGGGAGGCCCATCAGCCCCAGCATTTT.